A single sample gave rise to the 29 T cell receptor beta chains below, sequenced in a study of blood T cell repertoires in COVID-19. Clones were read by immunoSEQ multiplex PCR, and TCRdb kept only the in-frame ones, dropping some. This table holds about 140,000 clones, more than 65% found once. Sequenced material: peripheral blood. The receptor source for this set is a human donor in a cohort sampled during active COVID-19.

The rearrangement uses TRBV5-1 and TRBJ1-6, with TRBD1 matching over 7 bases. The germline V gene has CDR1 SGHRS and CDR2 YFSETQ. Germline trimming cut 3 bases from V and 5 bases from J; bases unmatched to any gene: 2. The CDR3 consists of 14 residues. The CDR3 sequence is CASSSGTDNSPLHF. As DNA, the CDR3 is TGCGCCAGCAGCTCCGGGACAGATAATTCACCCCTCCACTTT.

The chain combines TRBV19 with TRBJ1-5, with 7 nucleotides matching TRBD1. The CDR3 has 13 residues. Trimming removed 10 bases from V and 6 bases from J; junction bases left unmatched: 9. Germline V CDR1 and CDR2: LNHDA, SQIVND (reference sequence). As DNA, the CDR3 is TGTGCCACTCAAGACAGGGAAAGTCAGCCCCAGCATTTT. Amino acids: CATQDRESQPQHF.

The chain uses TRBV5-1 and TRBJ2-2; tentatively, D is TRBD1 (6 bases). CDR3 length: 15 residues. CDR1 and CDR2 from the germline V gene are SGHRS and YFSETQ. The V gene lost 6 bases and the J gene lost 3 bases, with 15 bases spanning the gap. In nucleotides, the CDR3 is TGCGCCAGCACCTACAGGGTTCAGGACACCGGGGAGCTGTTTTTT. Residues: CASTYRVQDTGELFF.

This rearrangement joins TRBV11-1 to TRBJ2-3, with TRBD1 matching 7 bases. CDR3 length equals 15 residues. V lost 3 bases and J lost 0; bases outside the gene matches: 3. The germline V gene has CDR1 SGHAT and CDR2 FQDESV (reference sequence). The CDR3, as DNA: TGTGCCAGCAGCTTGGACAGGTTAAGCACAGATACGCAGTATTTT. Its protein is CASSLDRLSTDTQYF.

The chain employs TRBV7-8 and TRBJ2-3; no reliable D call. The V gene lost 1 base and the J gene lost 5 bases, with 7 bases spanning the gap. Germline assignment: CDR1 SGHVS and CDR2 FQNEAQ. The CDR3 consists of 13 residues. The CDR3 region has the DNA TGTGCCAGCAGCTTAGGGCGAGGAGATACGCAGTATTTT. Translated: CASSLGRGDTQYF.

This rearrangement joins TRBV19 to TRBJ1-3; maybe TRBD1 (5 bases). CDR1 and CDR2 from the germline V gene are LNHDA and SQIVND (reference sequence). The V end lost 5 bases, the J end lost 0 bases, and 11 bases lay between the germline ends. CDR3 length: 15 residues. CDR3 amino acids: CASSQTVGSGNTIYF. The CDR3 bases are TGTGCCAGTAGTCAGACAGTTGGCTCTGGAAACACCATATATTTT.

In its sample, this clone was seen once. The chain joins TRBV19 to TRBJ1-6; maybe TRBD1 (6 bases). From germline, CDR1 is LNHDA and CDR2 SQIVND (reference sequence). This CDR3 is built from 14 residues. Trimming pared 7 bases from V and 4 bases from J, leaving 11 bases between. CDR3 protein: CASKDRRYNSPLHF. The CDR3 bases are TGTGCCAGTAAGGACAGACGATATAATTCACCCCTCCACTTT.

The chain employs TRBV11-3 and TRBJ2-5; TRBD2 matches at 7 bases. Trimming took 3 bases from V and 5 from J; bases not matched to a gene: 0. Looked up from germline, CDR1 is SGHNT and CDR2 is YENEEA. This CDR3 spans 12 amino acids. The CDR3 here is CASSFSGETQYF. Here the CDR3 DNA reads TGTGCCAGCAGCTTTAGCGGGGAGACCCAGTACTTC.

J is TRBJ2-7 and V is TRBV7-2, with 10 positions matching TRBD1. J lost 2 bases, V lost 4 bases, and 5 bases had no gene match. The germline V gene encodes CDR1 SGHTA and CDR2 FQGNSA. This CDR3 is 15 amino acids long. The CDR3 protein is CASSYTGQGAYEQYF. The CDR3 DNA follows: TGTGCCAGCAGCTATACCGGACAGGGGGCCTACGAGCAGTACTTC.

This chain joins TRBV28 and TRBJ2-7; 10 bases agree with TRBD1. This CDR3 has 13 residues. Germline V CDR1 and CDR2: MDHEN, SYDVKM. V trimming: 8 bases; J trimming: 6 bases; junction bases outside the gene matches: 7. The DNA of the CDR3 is TGTGCCAGCCGTTCGACAGGGGGCGTCGAGCAGTACTTC. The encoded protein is CASRSTGGVEQYF.

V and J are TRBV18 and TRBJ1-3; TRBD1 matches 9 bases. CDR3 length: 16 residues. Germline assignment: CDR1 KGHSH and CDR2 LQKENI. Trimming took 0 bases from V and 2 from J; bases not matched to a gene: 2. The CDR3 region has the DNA TGTGCCAGCTCACCACCGGGACAGGGTGCTGGAAACACCATATATTTT. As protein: CASSPPGQGAGNTIYF.

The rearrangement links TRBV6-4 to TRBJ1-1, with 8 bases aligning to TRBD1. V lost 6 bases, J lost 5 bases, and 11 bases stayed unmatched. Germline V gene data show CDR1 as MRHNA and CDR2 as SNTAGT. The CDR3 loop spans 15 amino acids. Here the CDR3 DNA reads TGTGCCAGCAGACCGGAGGACAGGGTTCGGACTGAAGCTTTCTTT. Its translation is CASRPEDRVRTEAFF.

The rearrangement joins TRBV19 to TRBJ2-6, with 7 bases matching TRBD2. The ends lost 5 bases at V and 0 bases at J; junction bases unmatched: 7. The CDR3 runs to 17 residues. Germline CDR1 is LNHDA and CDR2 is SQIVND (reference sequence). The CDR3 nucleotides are TGTGCCAGTAGTTGGCAGGCGGGAGCCTCTGGGGCCAACGTCCTGACTTTC. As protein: CASSWQAGASGANVLTF.

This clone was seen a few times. CDR3 coding DNA: TGTGCCAGCAGCGGACAGGGACTTGGAAACACCATATATTTT. As protein: CASSGQGLGNTIYF. The chain couples TRBV5-4 to TRBJ1-3, with 8 bases matching TRBD1. The length of the CDR3 is 14 residues. Germline V CDR1 and CDR2: SGHNT, YYREEE (reference sequence). V was pared by 4 bases and J by 3 bases, with 3 bases of the junction left unmatched.

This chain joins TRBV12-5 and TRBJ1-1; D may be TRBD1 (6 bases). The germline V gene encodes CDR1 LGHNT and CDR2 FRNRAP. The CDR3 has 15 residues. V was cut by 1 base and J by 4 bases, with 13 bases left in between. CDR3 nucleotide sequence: TGTGCTAGTGGTTTGGGAGGGGGTTTCGGCACTGAAGCTTTCTTT. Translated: CASGLGGGFGTEAFF.

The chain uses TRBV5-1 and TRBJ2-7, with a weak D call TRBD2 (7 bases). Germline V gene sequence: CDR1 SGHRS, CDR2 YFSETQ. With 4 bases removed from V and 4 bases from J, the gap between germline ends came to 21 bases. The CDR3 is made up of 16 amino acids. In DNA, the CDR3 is TGCGCCAGCAGCGACGGGGGCGGGGGTTCGTTTTACGAGCAGTACTTC. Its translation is CASSDGGGGSFYEQYF. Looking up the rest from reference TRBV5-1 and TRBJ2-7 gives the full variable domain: KAGVTQTPRYLIKTRGQQVTLSCSPISGHRSVSWYQQTPGQGLQFLFEYFSETQRNKGNFPGRFSGRQFSNSRSEMNVSTLELGDSALYLCASSDGGGGSFYEQYFGPGTRLTVT.

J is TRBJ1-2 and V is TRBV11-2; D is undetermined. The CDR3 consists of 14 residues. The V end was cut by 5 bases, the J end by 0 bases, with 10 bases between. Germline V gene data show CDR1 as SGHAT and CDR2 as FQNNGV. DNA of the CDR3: TGTGCCAGCAGCCCGTCGACACCTAACTATGGCTACACCTTC. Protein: CASSPSTPNYGYTF.

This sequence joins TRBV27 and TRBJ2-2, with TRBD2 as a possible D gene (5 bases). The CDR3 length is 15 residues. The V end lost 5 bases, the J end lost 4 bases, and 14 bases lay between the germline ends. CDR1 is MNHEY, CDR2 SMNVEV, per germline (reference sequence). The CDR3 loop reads CASSPKAAGTGELFF. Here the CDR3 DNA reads TGTGCCAGCAGTCCAAAAGCGGCAGGCACCGGGGAGCTGTTTTTT.

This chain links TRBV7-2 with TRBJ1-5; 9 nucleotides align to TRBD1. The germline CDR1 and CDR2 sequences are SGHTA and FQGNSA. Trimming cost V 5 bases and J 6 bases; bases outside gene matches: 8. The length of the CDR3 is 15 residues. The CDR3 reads CASSLGTGMGQPQHF. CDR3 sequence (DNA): TGTGCCAGCAGCCTGGGGACAGGGATGGGTCAGCCCCAGCATTTT.

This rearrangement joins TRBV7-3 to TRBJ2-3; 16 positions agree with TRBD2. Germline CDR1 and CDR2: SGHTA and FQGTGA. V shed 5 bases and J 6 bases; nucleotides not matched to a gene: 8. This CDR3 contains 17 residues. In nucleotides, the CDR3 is TGTGCCAGCAGCCCCGGGACTAGCGGGGGGGTAAGGGATACGCAGTATTTT. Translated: CASSPGTSGGVRDTQYF.

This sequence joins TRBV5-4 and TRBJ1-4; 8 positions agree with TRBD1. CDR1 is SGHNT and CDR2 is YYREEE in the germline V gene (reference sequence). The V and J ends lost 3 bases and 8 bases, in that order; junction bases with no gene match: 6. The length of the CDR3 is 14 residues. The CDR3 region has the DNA TGTGCCAGCAGCTGGCAGGGGGCCAGGGAAAAACTGTTTTTT. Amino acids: CASSWQGAREKLFF.

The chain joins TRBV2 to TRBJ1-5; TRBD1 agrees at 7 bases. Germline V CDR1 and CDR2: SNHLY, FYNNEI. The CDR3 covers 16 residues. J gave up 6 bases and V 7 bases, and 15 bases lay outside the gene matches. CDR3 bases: TGTGCCAGCACCGGACACGGGACAGTCGCAGCTCAGCCCCAGCATTTT. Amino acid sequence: CASTGHGTVAAQPQHF. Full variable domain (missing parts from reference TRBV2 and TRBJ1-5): EPEVTQTPSHQVTQMGQEVILRCVPISNHLYFYWYRQILGQKVEFLVSFYNNEISEKSEIFDDQFSVERPDGSNFTLKIRSTKLEDSAMYFCASTGHGTVAAQPQHFGDGTRLSIL.

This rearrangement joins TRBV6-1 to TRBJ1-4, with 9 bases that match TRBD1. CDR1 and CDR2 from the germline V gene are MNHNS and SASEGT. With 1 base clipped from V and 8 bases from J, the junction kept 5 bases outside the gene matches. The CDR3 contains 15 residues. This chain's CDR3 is CASSEGGTGREKLFF. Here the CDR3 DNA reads TGTGCCAGCAGTGAAGGGGGGACAGGGAGGGAAAAACTGTTTTTT.

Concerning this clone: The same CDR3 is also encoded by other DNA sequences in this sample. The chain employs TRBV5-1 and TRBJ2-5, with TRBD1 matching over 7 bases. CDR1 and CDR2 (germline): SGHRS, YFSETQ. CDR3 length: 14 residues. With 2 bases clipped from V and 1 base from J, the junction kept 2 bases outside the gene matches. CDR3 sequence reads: CASSLQGSQETQYF. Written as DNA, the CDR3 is TGCGCCAGCAGCTTACAGGGGTCCCAAGAGACCCAGTACTTC.

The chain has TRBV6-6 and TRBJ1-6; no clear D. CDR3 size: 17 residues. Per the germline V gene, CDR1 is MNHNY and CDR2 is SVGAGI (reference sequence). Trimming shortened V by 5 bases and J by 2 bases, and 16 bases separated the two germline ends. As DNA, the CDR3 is TGTGCCAGCAGTCCAAGTGGAGGAGGCACCTATAATTCACCCCTCCACTTT. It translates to CASSPSGGGTYNSPLHF.

CDR3 sequence (DNA): TGTGCCACCAGCAGGCTGGGTCGACAGCAAAATGAAAAACTGTTTTTT. Its translation: CATSRLGRQQNEKLFF. V is TRBV15 and J is TRBJ1-4; D is possibly TRBD1 (5 bases). V lost 3 bases, J lost 5 bases, and 16 bases lay in between. The CDR3 covers 16 residues. Germline lookup yields CDR1 LNHNV and CDR2 YYDKDF (reference sequence).

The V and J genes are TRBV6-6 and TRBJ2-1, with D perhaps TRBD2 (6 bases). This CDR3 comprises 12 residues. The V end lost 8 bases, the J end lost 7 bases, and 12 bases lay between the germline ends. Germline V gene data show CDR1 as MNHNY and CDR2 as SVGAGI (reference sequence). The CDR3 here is CASSTRGNEQFF. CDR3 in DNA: TGTGCCAGCTCGACGCGGGGAAATGAGCAGTTCTTC.

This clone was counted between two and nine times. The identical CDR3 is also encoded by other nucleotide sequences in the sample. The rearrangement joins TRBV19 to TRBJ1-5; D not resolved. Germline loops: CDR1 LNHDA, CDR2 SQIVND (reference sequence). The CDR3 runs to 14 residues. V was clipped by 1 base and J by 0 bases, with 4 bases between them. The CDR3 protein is CASSIVASNQPQHF. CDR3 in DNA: TGTGCCAGTAGTATAGTGGCTAGCAATCAGCCCCAGCATTTT.

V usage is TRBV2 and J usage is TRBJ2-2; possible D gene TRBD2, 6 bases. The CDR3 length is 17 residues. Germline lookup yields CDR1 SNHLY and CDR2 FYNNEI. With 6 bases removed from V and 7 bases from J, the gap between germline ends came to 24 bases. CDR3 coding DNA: TGTGCCAGCAGCCTTAAACACGGACGGGGAGGAGACGGGGAGCTGTTTTTT. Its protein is CASSLKHGRGGDGELFF.